The 17 T cell receptor beta chains given below trace back to one sample, sequenced in a study of OX40 agonist ivuxolimab in advanced cancers. Some clones are missing from TCRdb's copy, which holds only in-frame ones; the method was immunoSEQ multiplex PCR. The sample comprises around 85,000 clones, around 90% of which are singletons, and 8.4% rests with the top ten. Sample: CD4+ or CD8+ T cells sorted from blood, taken in a trial of the OX40 agonist ivuxolimab. All receptors derive from an adult with an advanced solid tumor such as melanoma, head and neck, liver or kidney cancer.

The chain carries TRBV27 and TRBJ1-2; 7 nucleotides line up with TRBD1. CDR1 is MNHEY and CDR2 is SMNVEV in the germline V gene (reference sequence). The V segment lost 2 bases and the J segment 7 bases; nucleotides outside the gene matches: 10. CDR3 size: 15 residues. The chain's CDR3 is CASSLGTGAAGGYTF. CDR3 nucleotides: TGTGCCAGCAGTTTAGGCACAGGGGCGGCCGGTGGCTACACCTTC.

The V call is TRBV30, the J call TRBJ2-1; TRBD1 might be the D (5 bases). Germline V CDR1 and CDR2: GTSNPN, SVGIG (reference sequence). The length of the CDR3 is 13 residues. Trimming took 0 bases from V and 9 from J, leaving 12 bases between them. CDR3 residues: CAWSVGRLGEQFF. CDR3 coding DNA: TGTGCCTGGAGTGTGGGGCGGCTGGGTGAGCAGTTCTTC.

The gene calls are TRBV30 and TRBJ1-5, with a weak D call TRBD1 (6 bases). The germline CDR1 and CDR2 sequences are GTSNPN and SVGIG (reference sequence). The germline V and J ends were trimmed by 2 bases and 5 bases, with 10 bases remaining between them. The CDR3 runs to 13 residues. CDR3 nucleotides: TGTGCCTGGAGTCGGGACACCCATCAGCCCCAGCATTTT. Amino acids: CAWSRDTHQPQHF.

CDR3 in amino acids: CASSFVLLGNQPQHF. CDR3 in DNA: TGTGCCAGCAGTTTCGTCCTACTGGGCAATCAGCCCCAGCATTTT. The chain has TRBV28 and TRBJ1-5, with D uncertain. The CDR3 has 15 residues. Germline-derived CDR1 and CDR2 are MDHEN and SYDVKM. Trimming cost V 3 bases and J 2 bases, with 11 bases left between them.

This sequence joins TRBV6-5 and TRBJ2-1; D remains unclear. Germline CDR1 MNHEY, CDR2 SVGAGI. With 2 bases removed from V and 10 bases from J, the gap between germline ends came to 15 bases. This CDR3 has 14 residues. Here the CDR3 reads CASSYLDWRSEQFF. The CDR3, as DNA: TGTGCCAGCAGTTACCTCGACTGGCGTTCGGAGCAGTTCTTC.

V is TRBV19 and J is TRBJ2-1; 8 bases fit TRBD2. The CDR3 has 15 amino acids. J gave up 4 bases and V 3 bases, and 5 bases lay outside the gene matches. The germline gives CDR1 LNHDA, CDR2 SQIVND (reference sequence). The CDR3 region is CASSISSGLYNEQFF. CDR3 DNA: TGTGCCAGTAGTATCTCTAGCGGGTTGTACAATGAGCAGTTCTTC. Combining the CDR3 with reference TRBV19 and TRBJ2-1 gives the whole variable domain DGGITQSPKYLFRKEGQNVTLSCEQNLNHDAMYWYRQDPGQGLRLIYYSQIVNDFQKGDIAEGYSVSREKKESFPLTVTSAQKNPTAFYLCASSISSGLYNEQFFGPGTRLTVL.

This clone was seen only a few times. The chain employs TRBV5-1 and TRBJ1-2, with TRBD1 identical over 7 bases. Trimming cost V 4 bases and J 5 bases; bases outside gene matches: 2. The CDR3 sequence is 12 residues long. The V gene's germline CDR1 is SGHRS and CDR2 YFSETQ. CDR3 sequence reads: CASSLTGYGYTF. As DNA, the CDR3 is TGCGCCAGCAGCCTGACAGGGTATGGCTACACCTTC.

V gene TRBV7-9 combines with J gene TRBJ1-1; D remains unclear. CDR3 size: 13 residues. Germline CDR1 is SEHNR and CDR2 is FQNEAQ (reference sequence). V was shortened by 3 bases and J by 1 base, with 6 bases between the two germline ends. CDR3: CASSFLTNTEAFF. CDR3 bases: TGTGCCAGCAGCTTCCTCACGAACACTGAAGCTTTCTTT. The full variable domain, rest sourced from reference TRBV7-9 and TRBJ1-1, is DTGVSQNPRHKITKRGQNVTFRCDPISEHNRLYWYRQTLGQGPEFLTYFQNEAQLEKSRLLSDRFSAERPKGSFSTLEIQRTEQGDSAMYLCASSFLTNTEAFFGQGTRLTVV.

This clone was counted a single time. The chain links TRBV9 to TRBJ2-1; no clear D gene. V was cut by 6 bases and J by 5 bases, with 9 bases left in between. The germline gives CDR1 SGDLS, CDR2 YYNGEE. This CDR3 has 12 amino acids. The CDR3 DNA sequence: TGTGCCAGCAACATCCTCCACAATGAGCAGTTCTTC. It encodes CASNILHNEQFF.

V and J are TRBV7-8 and TRBJ2-3; D is unresolved. The CDR3 is 12 residues long. The germline V gene encodes CDR1 SGHVS and CDR2 FQNEAQ. The V end was cut by 5 bases, the J end by 2 bases, with 5 bases between. The CDR3 loop reads CASSPTTDTQYF. CDR3 DNA sequence: TGTGCCAGCAGCCCTACCACAGATACGCAGTATTTT.

J is TRBJ2-1 and V is TRBV27; D not resolved. The germline V gene has CDR1 MNHEY and CDR2 SMNVEV (reference sequence). Trimming took 7 bases from V and 1 from J, leaving 8 bases between them. CDR3 size: 13 residues. CDR3 sequence: CASTPSSYNEQFF. The CDR3 coding sequence is TGTGCCAGCACCCCATCGTCCTACAATGAGCAGTTCTTC.

The chain carries TRBV6-5 and TRBJ2-5; D possibly uses TRBD1 or TRBD2 (6 bases each). Germline V lookup: CDR1 MNHEY, CDR2 SVGAGI. V was clipped by 5 bases and J by 4 bases, with 14 bases between them. The CDR3 contains 14 residues. The DNA for the CDR3 is TGTGCCAGCAGTCCAGGAGGGGGTCTAGAGACCCAGTACTTC. This gives the protein CASSPGGGLETQYF.

The chain uses TRBV9 and TRBJ1-2; D may be TRBD1 (5 bases). The length of the CDR3 is 17 residues. The ends were cut back, 4 bases at V and 3 bases at J, with 22 bases in the middle. Germline V gives CDR1 SGDLS, CDR2 YYNGEE. The CDR3: CASSSPGPKGYYYGYTF. The CDR3 nucleotides are TGTGCCAGCAGCTCGCCGGGACCCAAGGGATATTACTATGGCTACACCTTC.

DNA of the CDR3: TGTGCCAGCTCACCACCCTTCGGGAGCTCCTACAATGAGCAGTTCTTC. Amino acid sequence: CASSPPFGSSYNEQFF. The genes are TRBV18 and TRBJ2-1; tentatively, D is TRBD2 (6 bases). Trimming shortened V by 0 bases and J by 0 bases, and 9 bases separated the two germline ends. Germline loops: CDR1 KGHSH, CDR2 LQKENI. This CDR3 contains 16 residues.

This clone came up once. The chain carries TRBV6-5 and TRBJ2-5, with 10 positions matching TRBD2. There are 15 residues in the CDR3. Germline V CDR1 and CDR2: MNHEY, SVGAGI. V was pared by 2 bases and J by 5 bases, with 5 bases of the junction left unmatched. CDR3 amino acids: CASSYLAGARETQYF. DNA of the CDR3: TGTGCCAGCAGTTACCTAGCGGGGGCCCGGGAGACCCAGTACTTC.

This chain uses TRBV4-1 with TRBJ2-1; D gene unclear. V gave up 1 base and J gave up 2 bases, with 9 bases separating them. The CDR3 length is 15 residues. CDR1 is MGHRA, CDR2 YSYEKL, per germline. CDR3 bases: TGCGCCAGCAGCCAAGTGAGTTGGCCCTACAATGAGCAGTTCTTC. It yields the protein CASSQVSWPYNEQFF.

The chain couples TRBV18 to TRBJ2-1; TRBD2 matches at 7 bases. Losses at the gene ends were 3 bases for V and 6 bases for J; bases not matched to a gene: 17. The germline V gene encodes CDR1 KGHSH and CDR2 LQKENI. The CDR3 consists of 18 residues. CDR3 protein: CASSPSTGLREAGNEQFF. CDR3 sequence (DNA): TGTGCCAGCTCACCGTCTACGGGACTCCGGGAGGCCGGCAATGAGCAGTTCTTC.